The 20 T cell receptor beta chains reported below all come from one sample, sequenced in a study of blood T cell repertoires in COVID-19. Measured with immunoSEQ multiplex PCR; TCRdb has only the in-frame clones, and not every one. The table has 200,000 to 300,000 clones, roughly 85% seen once. Input material: peripheral blood. These receptors were collected from a man aged 18 to 29 with active or convalescent COVID-19.

The chain couples TRBV5-1 to TRBJ2-3, with 12 positions matching TRBD2. V shed 0 bases, J shed 11 bases, and the junction held 4 bases outside the gene matches. This CDR3 has 14 residues. Germline loops: CDR1 SGHRS, CDR2 YFSETQ. CDR3 sequence reads: CASSLGLAGEKQYF. As DNA, the CDR3 is TGCGCCAGCAGCTTGGGACTAGCGGGAGAGAAGCAGTATTTT.

The chain has TRBV11-2 and TRBJ1-3; the D is unclear. The CDR3 extends over 14 amino acids. From germline, CDR1 is SGHAT and CDR2 FQNNGV. V lost 1 base, J lost 1 base, and 5 bases lay in between. The chain's CDR3 is CASSLGRSGNTIYF. The DNA for the CDR3 is TGTGCCAGCAGCTTAGGTCGGTCTGGAAACACCATATATTTT. The full variable domain, rest sourced from reference TRBV11-2 and TRBJ1-3, is EAGVAQSPRYKIIEKRQSVAFWCNPISGHATLYWYQQILGQGPKLLIQFQNNGVVDDSQLPKDRFSAERLKGVDSTLKIQPAKLEDSAVYLCASSLGRSGNTIYFGEGSWLTVV.

The genes are TRBV7-9 and TRBJ1-2; 7 bases line up with TRBD1. The CDR3 has 16 residues. Losses at the gene ends were 0 bases for V and 3 bases for J; bases not matched to a gene: 7. Germline V lookup: CDR1 SEHNR, CDR2 FQNEAQ (reference sequence). The chain's CDR3 is CASSLAEGAQDYGYTF. CDR3 DNA sequence: TGTGCCAGCAGCTTAGCCGAGGGGGCGCAGGACTATGGCTACACCTTC.

The V and J genes are TRBV7-9 and TRBJ2-2; TRBD1 matches 12 bases. This CDR3 comprises 15 residues. CDR1 is SEHNR and CDR2 is FQNEAQ in the germline V gene (reference sequence). The V gene end was trimmed by 9 bases and the J gene end by 7 bases; junction bases not matched to a gene: 9. The CDR3 is CASIPGQGALGELFF. For the CDR3, the DNA is TGTGCCAGTATACCGGGACAGGGGGCGCTCGGGGAGCTGTTTTTT.

This clone was detected only once. This chain connects TRBV5-8 to TRBJ1-5, with D perhaps TRBD1 (5 bases). Deletions cut 1 base from V and 7 bases from J, with 12 bases between. The CDR3 loop spans 14 amino acids. CDR1 and CDR2 (germline): SGHTS, YDEGEE. CDR3 coding DNA: TGTGCCAGCAGCTTGTCAGGGCAAGACCAGCCCCAGCATTTT. Amino acids: CASSLSGQDQPQHF.

The V call is TRBV5-1, the J call TRBJ1-1; the D gene is possibly TRBD1 (6 bases). Per the germline V gene, CDR1 is SGHRS and CDR2 is YFSETQ. This CDR3 contains 14 residues. The V and J ends lost 4 bases and 1 base respectively, with 11 bases between them. The CDR3 sequence: CASSPGHPNTEAFF. CDR3 DNA: TGCGCCAGCAGCCCGGGACACCCGAACACTGAAGCTTTCTTT.

The chain links TRBV11-2 to TRBJ2-7, with D hard to call. The CDR3 runs to 16 residues. Per germline, CDR1 SGHAT and CDR2 FQNNGV. The germline V and J ends were trimmed by 1 base and 3 bases, with 16 bases remaining between them. The CDR3 DNA sequence: TGTGCCAGCAGCTTAGTGCTTGGCGGCGATCTCTACGAGCAGTACTTC. Translation: CASSLVLGGDLYEQYF.

This clone was seen a handful of times. The chain has TRBV29-1 and TRBJ1-1, with TRBD1 matching over 8 bases. The trim removed 5 bases at V and 4 bases at J, leaving 9 bases unmatched. Germline V gene sequence: CDR1 SQVTM, CDR2 ANQGSEA. The CDR3 totals 14 residues. Written as DNA, the CDR3 is TGCAGCGTTCCACACGGACAGGGAAGCACTGAAGCTTTCTTT. Encoded protein: CSVPHGQGSTEAFF.

The gene calls are TRBV30 and TRBJ1-1; D is unresolved. With 2 bases removed from V and 3 bases from J, the gap between germline ends came to 10 bases. Germline V gene sequence: CDR1 GTSNPN, CDR2 SVGIG (reference sequence). The CDR3 spans 13 residues. The CDR3 bases are TGTGCCTGGAGTTCAAGCGGGGACACTGAAGCTTTCTTT. Translation: CAWSSSGDTEAFF.

The chain links TRBV9 to TRBJ2-7, with D possibly TRBD2 on 5 matching bases. The V gene lost 0 bases and the J gene lost 2 bases, with 12 bases spanning the gap. Germline V lookup: CDR1 SGDLS, CDR2 YYNGEE. The CDR3 loop spans 15 amino acids. CDR3 bases: TGTGCCAGCAGCGTAGCCGCGGGTCCAGCCTACGAGCAGTACTTC. It yields the protein CASSVAAGPAYEQYF. Supplemented by reference TRBV9 and TRBJ2-7, the full variable domain reads DSGVTQTPKHLITATGQRVTLRCSPRSGDLSVYWYQQSLDQGLQFLIQYYNGEERAKGNILERFSAQQFPDLHSELNLSSLELGDSALYFCASSVAAGPAYEQYFGPGTRLTVT.

The chain recombines TRBV19 with TRBJ2-3, with D perhaps matching TRBD1 (5 bases). The V gene lost 4 bases and the J gene lost 6 bases, with 23 bases spanning the gap. This CDR3 has 17 residues. Per germline, CDR1 LNHDA and CDR2 SQIVND (reference sequence). The CDR3 nucleotides read TGTGCCAGTAGTAACCCGCTTTCGGGCAGGGTAAGCGATACGCAGTATTTT. This sequence encodes CASSNPLSGRVSDTQYF.

The chain links TRBV19 to TRBJ2-4; D remains unclear. Germline CDR1 is LNHDA and CDR2 is SQIVND (reference sequence). V shed 2 bases and J shed 1 base, with 9 bases lying between them. CDR3 length: 15 residues. The CDR3 sequence is CASSIYSGAKNIQYF. CDR3 DNA: TGTGCCAGTAGTATATATTCCGGTGCCAAAAACATTCAGTACTTC.

V is TRBV6-5 and J is TRBJ1-5; 9 bases are shared with TRBD1. Looked up from germline, CDR1 is MNHEY and CDR2 is SVGAGI. Trimming cost V 6 bases and J 7 bases; bases outside gene matches: 4. CDR3 length equals 13 residues. The chain's CDR3 is CASSDRGWQPQHF. CDR3 sequence (DNA): TGTGCCAGCAGCGACAGGGGGTGGCAGCCCCAGCATTTT.

V usage is TRBV5-6 and J usage is TRBJ2-7; maybe TRBD2 (6 bases). This CDR3 comprises 14 residues. The ends were cut back, 4 bases at V and 7 bases at J, with 18 bases in the middle. The V gene's germline CDR1 is SGHDT and CDR2 YYEEEE. Here the CDR3 reads CASSPLLGGREQYF. The CDR3 region has the DNA TGTGCCAGCAGCCCACTGTTGGGGGGTCGGGAGCAGTACTTC.

The rearrangement links TRBV6-6 to TRBJ1-6; D may be TRBD1 (6 bases). Germline V gene lookup returns CDR1 MNHNY and CDR2 SVGAGI (reference sequence). V lost 2 bases, J lost 3 bases, and 11 bases lay in between. CDR3 length equals 16 residues. The CDR3 DNA follows: TGTGCCAGCAGTTACACCGCGGACAGCTATAATTCACCCCTCCACTTT. Its translation is CASSYTADSYNSPLHF.

This clone was observed a single time. The chain uses TRBV5-6 and TRBJ1-2; tentative D call: TRBD1 (6 bases). Germline V gene data show CDR1 as SGHDT and CDR2 as YYEEEE. Trimming pared 3 bases from V and 10 bases from J, leaving 22 bases between. The CDR3 spans 15 residues. CDR3 nucleotides: TGTGCCAGCAGCTCAGGGCCTATAGGACAGTTCGACTACACCTTC. Its translation: CASSSGPIGQFDYTF. Full variable domain (remainder filled in from reference TRBV5-6 and TRBJ1-2): DAGVTQSPTHLIKTRGQQVTLRCSPKSGHDTVSWYQQALGQGPQFIFQYYEEEERQRGNFPDRFSGHQFPNYSSELNVNALLLGDSALYLCASSSGPIGQFDYTFGSGTRLTVV.

The gene calls are TRBV18 and TRBJ1-3; 7 nucleotides line up with TRBD1. From germline, CDR1 is KGHSH and CDR2 LQKENI. CDR3 length: 13 amino acids. With 6 bases clipped from V and 8 bases from J, the junction kept 7 bases outside the gene matches. In DNA, the CDR3 is TGTGCCAGCTCGCCAAACAGGGGTGACACCATATATTTT. This encodes CASSPNRGDTIYF.

The V gene is TRBV2, the J gene TRBJ2-2; D might be TRBD1 (5 bases). Germline CDR1 SNHLY, CDR2 FYNNEI. The CDR3 runs 15 residues. V was pared by 6 bases and J by 0 bases, with 11 bases between. CDR3 amino acids: CASSADKSNTGELFF. In DNA form, the CDR3 reads TGTGCCAGCAGCGCGGACAAATCGAACACCGGGGAGCTGTTTTTT.

J is TRBJ2-7 and V is TRBV12-3 or TRBV12-4, with 9 bases fitting TRBD2. The CDR3 spans 13 residues. J was trimmed by 3 bases and V by 3 bases; bases with no gene match: 0. The CDR3, as DNA: TGTGCCAGCAGTTTGACTAGCGGCTACGAGCAGTACTTC. The encoded protein is CASSLTSGYEQYF.

The chain has TRBV7-9 and TRBJ2-1, with D possibly TRBD2 on 6 matching bases. Germline lookup yields CDR1 SEHNR and CDR2 FQNEAQ (reference sequence). The CDR3 has 16 residues. Trimming cost V 4 bases and J 0 bases, with 13 bases left between them. The CDR3 nucleotides read TGTGCCAGCAGCTCCCGACTAGGAAGCTCCTACAATGAGCAGTTCTTC. Translated, it gives CASSSRLGSSYNEQFF.